What follows are 15 T cell receptor beta chains derived from one specimen sequenced in a study of blood T cell repertoires in COVID-19 (dated by TCRdb to the early 2020s). Library preparation was by the immunoSEQ multiplex PCR assay. Sourced from immuneACCESS, this table was stored by TCRdb with only in-frame sequences that have V and J called. A share of the clones is absent; for the studies checked, an unresolved V gene accounts for under half, and the remainder has no known explanation. Within this sample are about 440,000 clones, with roughly 91% of them counted one time only. Clones ranked in the top ten supply 0.6% of the sample. Sequencing was performed on PBMCs or T cells enriched from blood (not recorded which). These receptors came from a man aged 18-30 years who had recovered from COVID-19.

The CDR3 coding sequence is TGCAGTGGATCGGGTGGAAACACCATATATTTT. It yields the protein CSGSGGNTIYF. V is TRBV20-1 and J is TRBJ1-3; no clear D. This CDR3 spans 11 amino acids. Per the germline V gene, CDR1 is DFQATT and CDR2 is SNEGSKA (reference sequence). Trimming pared 7 bases from V and 3 bases from J, leaving 7 bases between.

V gene TRBV5-1 combines with J gene TRBJ2-7; perhaps TRBD1 as D (6 bases). The CDR3 runs to 13 residues. The germline CDR1 and CDR2 sequences are SGHRS and YFSETQ. Trimming pared 7 bases from V and 2 bases from J, leaving 13 bases between. CDR3 residues: CASRQAFTYEQYF. Written as DNA, the CDR3 is TGCGCCAGCCGACAGGCTTTTACCTACGAGCAGTACTTC.

This clone has a single count. This chain links TRBV19 with TRBJ1-4; 10 bases align to TRBD1. In germline, CDR1 is LNHDA, CDR2 SQIVND (reference sequence). V dropped 11 bases and J dropped 8; count of bases not matched to a gene: 17. This CDR3 region has 16 residues. The CDR3 DNA reads TGTGCCCCTAGACCTCCGGGACAGGGGAGAGGGGAAAAACTGTTTTTT. Residues: CAPRPPGQGRGEKLFF.

V is TRBV13 and J is TRBJ1-2, with D possibly matching TRBD1 (5 bases). V lost 7 bases to trimming and J lost 3 bases, with 12 bases between them. The CDR3 runs to 13 residues. The germline gives CDR1 PRHDT, CDR2 FYEKMQ (reference sequence). The CDR3 DNA reads TGTGCCAGCAATCGATGGGGGGACTATGGCTACACCTTC. Residues: CASNRWGDYGYTF. Using reference TRBV13 and TRBJ1-2 for the parts outside the CDR3, the full variable domain is AAGVIQSPRHLIKEKRETATLKCYPIPRHDTVYWYQQGPGQDPQFLISFYEKMQSDKGSIPDRFSAQQFSDYHSELNMSSLELGDSALYFCASNRWGDYGYTFGSGTRLTVV.

The chain joins TRBV5-1 to TRBJ1-5; 10 positions match TRBD1. V lost 8 bases, J lost 6 bases, and 2 bases stayed unmatched. The germline V gene has CDR1 SGHRS and CDR2 YFSETQ. The CDR3 is made up of 12 amino acids. The CDR3 reads CARGQGGQPQHF. As DNA, the CDR3 is TGCGCCAGAGGACAGGGGGGTCAGCCCCAGCATTTT.

V usage is TRBV3-1 (or the pseudogene TRBV3-2) and J usage is TRBJ2-3, with 9 bases matching TRBD2. This CDR3 spans 17 amino acids. Looked up from germline, CDR1 is LGHDT and CDR2 is YNNKEL (reference sequence). With V trimmed by 3 bases and J by 1 base, 8 bases remained unmatched. The CDR3 sequence is CASSHPQRTSGTDTQYF. The CDR3 DNA follows: TGTGCCAGCAGCCACCCCCAGCGGACTAGCGGCACAGATACGCAGTATTTT.

J is TRBJ1-4 and V is TRBV28; TRBD1 matches 9 bases. Germline loops: CDR1 MDHEN, CDR2 SYDVKM. The CDR3 loop spans 15 amino acids. J was trimmed by 5 bases and V by 5 bases; bases with no gene match: 6. The CDR3 here is CASSPRQGVNEKLFF. The CDR3 DNA reads TGTGCCAGCAGTCCGCGACAGGGGGTAAATGAAAAACTGTTTTTT. The full variable domain, in which reference TRBV28 and TRBJ1-4 provide the parts outside the CDR3, is DVKVTQSSRYLVKRTGEKVFLECVQDMDHENMFWYRQDPGLGLRLIYFSYDVKMKEKGDIPEGYSVSREKKERFSLILESASTNQTSMYLCASSPRQGVNEKLFFGSGTQLSVL.

The CDR3 coding sequence is TGTGCCAGCAGCGGTCTGAAGGGGGACAGAGAAAATGAAAAACTGTTTTTT. This translates into CASSGLKGDRENEKLFF. V and J are TRBV7-8 and TRBJ1-4; 7 bases fit TRBD1. The CDR3 consists of 17 residues. The germline V gene has CDR1 SGHVS and CDR2 FQNEAQ. Trimming cost V 5 bases and J 5 bases; bases outside gene matches: 14.

The chain links TRBV14 to TRBJ2-7; D uncertain. Trimming removed 3 bases at V and 9 bases at J, with 9 bases between. CDR1 is SGHDN and CDR2 is FVKESK in the germline V gene. The CDR3 spans 11 residues. CDR3 loop: CASSHGTRQYF. The CDR3 DNA is TGTGCCAGCAGCCATGGTACGCGGCAGTACTTC.

V gene TRBV2 combines with J gene TRBJ1-3, with D maybe TRBD1 (5 bases). V shed 5 bases and J shed 2 bases, with 10 bases lying between them. The length of the CDR3 is 14 residues. CDR1 is SNHLY, CDR2 FYNNEI, per germline. The CDR3 here is CASSRSQAGNTIYF. CDR3 bases: TGTGCCAGCAGTCGGTCACAGGCTGGAAACACCATATATTTT.

V gene TRBV29-1 combines with J gene TRBJ1-1; weak D call: TRBD1 (6 bases). The CDR3 loop spans 13 amino acids. Germline-derived CDR1 and CDR2 are SQVTM and ANQGSEA. V was clipped by 4 bases and J by 3 bases, with 12 bases between them. This CDR3 is CSVAYTGYTEAFF. CDR3 coding DNA: TGCAGCGTTGCTTATACAGGGTACACTGAAGCTTTCTTT. Full variable domain (outside the CDR3, taken from reference TRBV29-1 and TRBJ1-1): SAVISQKPSRDICQRGTSLTIQCQVDSQVTMMFWYRQQPGQSLTLIATANQGSEATYESGFVIDKFPISRPNLTFSTLTVSNMSPEDSSIYLCSVAYTGYTEAFFGQGTRLTVV.

The chain joins TRBV18 to TRBJ2-2, with D possibly matching TRBD2 (6 bases). Germline CDR1 reads KGHSH; CDR2 reads LQKENI. Trimming cost V 0 bases and J 3 bases, with 8 bases left between them. The CDR3 has 15 amino acids. The CDR3 loop reads CASSPPEGYTGELFF. The CDR3 DNA reads TGTGCCAGCTCACCACCGGAGGGGTACACCGGGGAGCTGTTTTTT.

V is TRBV5-1 and J is TRBJ1-1, with 11 positions matching TRBD1. V dropped 0 bases and J dropped 6; count of bases not matched to a gene: 4. The CDR3 spans 15 residues. Germline V gene data show CDR1 as SGHRS and CDR2 as YFSETQ. The CDR3 DNA follows: TGCGCCAGCAGCTTGGGGACAGGGGGCCCATCTGAAGCTTTCTTT. Its translation: CASSLGTGGPSEAFF.

V usage is TRBV3-1 (or the pseudogene TRBV3-2) and J usage is TRBJ1-2; 7 bases are shared with TRBD1. The CDR3 totals 13 residues. Germline CDR1 LGHDT, CDR2 YNNKEL (reference sequence). V shed 4 bases, J shed 7 bases, and the junction held 6 bases outside the gene matches. CDR3 in DNA: TGTGCCAGCAGCCTCACAGGGGCTAGTGGCTACACCTTC. Protein sequence: CASSLTGASGYTF.

J is TRBJ1-4 and V is TRBV27; 7 nucleotides match TRBD1. V lost 4 bases to trimming and J lost 5 bases; unmatched junction nucleotides: 7. This CDR3 spans 15 amino acids. Germline V lookup: CDR1 MNHEY, CDR2 SMNVEV (reference sequence). The CDR3 DNA follows: TGTGCCAGCAGTTACAGACAGGGAACAAATGAAAAACTGTTTTTT. Translation: CASSYRQGTNEKLFF.